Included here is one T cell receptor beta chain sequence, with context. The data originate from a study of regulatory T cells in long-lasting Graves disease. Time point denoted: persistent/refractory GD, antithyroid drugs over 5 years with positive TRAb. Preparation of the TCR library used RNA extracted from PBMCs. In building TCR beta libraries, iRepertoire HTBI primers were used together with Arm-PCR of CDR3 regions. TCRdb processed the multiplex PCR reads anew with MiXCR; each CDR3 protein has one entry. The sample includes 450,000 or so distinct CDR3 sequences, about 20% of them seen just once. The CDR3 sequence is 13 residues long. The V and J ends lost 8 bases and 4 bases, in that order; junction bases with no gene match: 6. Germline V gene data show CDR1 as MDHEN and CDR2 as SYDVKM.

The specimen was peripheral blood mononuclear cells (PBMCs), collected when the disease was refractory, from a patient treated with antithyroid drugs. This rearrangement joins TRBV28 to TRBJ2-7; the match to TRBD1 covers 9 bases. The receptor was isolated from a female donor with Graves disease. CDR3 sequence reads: CASRGQGKYEQYF. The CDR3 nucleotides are TGTGCCAGCCGGGGACAGGGAAAATACGAGCAGTACTTC.